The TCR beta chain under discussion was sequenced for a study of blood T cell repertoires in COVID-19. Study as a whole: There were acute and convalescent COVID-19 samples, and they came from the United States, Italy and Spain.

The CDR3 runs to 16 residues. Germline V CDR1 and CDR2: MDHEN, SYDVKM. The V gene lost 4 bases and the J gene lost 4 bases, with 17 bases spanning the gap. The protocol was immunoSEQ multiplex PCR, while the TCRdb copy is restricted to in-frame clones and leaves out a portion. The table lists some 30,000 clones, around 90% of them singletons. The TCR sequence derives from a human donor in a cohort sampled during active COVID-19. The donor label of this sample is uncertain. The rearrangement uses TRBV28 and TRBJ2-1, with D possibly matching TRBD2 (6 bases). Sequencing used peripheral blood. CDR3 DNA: TGTGCCAGCAGTTGGGACTTACCCTCAGGTTACAATGAGCAGTTCTTC. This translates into CASSWDLPSGYNEQFF.